Listed here is a single T cell receptor beta chain. Its cognate antigen is unknown. The V end lost 2 bases, the J end lost 2 bases, and 18 bases lay between the germline ends. Germline CDR1 SNHLY, CDR2 FYNNEI. The CDR3 runs to 17 residues. The data derive from a study of OX40 agonist ivuxolimab in advanced cancers. Study results and caveats: In the 0.1 to 3.0 mg/kg range, CD4+ and CD8+ blood T cells had expanded clonally by week 6.

Excluded were patients having autoimmune disease history or systemic immunosuppression. TCRdb keeps only in-frame clones here, not all; method: immunoSEQ multiplex PCR. Among about 61,000 clones listed, about 92% were seen once. This sequence was found in an adult with an advanced solid tumor such as melanoma, head and neck, liver or kidney cancer. The sequences come from CD4+ or CD8+ T cells sorted from blood, collected in a trial of the OX40 agonist ivuxolimab. V gene TRBV2 combines with J gene TRBJ1-2; a weak D match, TRBD1 (6 bases). The CDR3 DNA reads TGTGCCAGCAGTGAACCGAGGAGGACAGCAGCAAACTATGGCTACACCTTC. The encoded protein is CASSEPRRTAANYGYTF.